Below, 12 T cell receptor beta chains from the same sample are listed, as sequenced in a study of technical replicates of blood from several donors. TCRdb's copy holds only in-frame clones and misses some; the assay was immunoSEQ multiplex PCR. The table includes under 90,000 clones, roughly 98% detected once. The sample taken for sequencing was T cells isolated from PBMCs. The origin of the receptors is a human donor in good health.

The chain employs TRBV5-1 and TRBJ1-2, with TRBD1 matching 8 bases. The CDR3 is made up of 12 amino acids. Germline V gene lookup returns CDR1 SGHRS and CDR2 YFSETQ. V was clipped by 4 bases and J by 7 bases; unmatched bases: 3. CDR3: CASSTRGLGYTF. In nucleotides, the CDR3 is TGCGCCAGCAGCACCAGGGGGCTTGGCTACACCTTC.

The CDR3 protein is CASTLLVGQGSYYEQYF. CDR3 DNA: TGTGCCAGCACCCTCTTAGTCGGACAGGGAAGTTACTACGAGCAGTACTTC. V usage is TRBV28 and J usage is TRBJ2-7; 8 nucleotides align to TRBD1. CDR3 length: 17 residues. From germline, CDR1 is MDHEN and CDR2 SYDVKM. Unmatched junction bases numbered 17, after V lost 7 bases and J lost 3 bases.

This clone occurred once. This chain links TRBV6-1 with TRBJ1-6; 10 bases are shared with TRBD1. Trimming removed 0 bases from V and 4 bases from J; junction bases left unmatched: 3. This CDR3 region has 17 residues. Per the germline V gene, CDR1 is MNHNS and CDR2 is SASEGT. CDR3 in DNA: TGTGCCAGCAGTGAAGCACAGGGACAGGGGTATAATTCACCCCTCCACTTT. Its translation: CASSEAQGQGYNSPLHF.

The J gene is TRBJ2-3, the V gene TRBV11-3; TRBD2 agrees at 7 bases. There are 17 residues in the CDR3. The V segment lost 8 bases and the J segment 0 bases; nucleotides outside the gene matches: 14. Germline lookup yields CDR1 SGHNT and CDR2 YENEEA. DNA of the CDR3: TGTGCCAGCTTTTTGGTGAGCGGGGTTGAGAGCACAGATACGCAGTATTTT. Translating gives CASFLVSGVESTDTQYF.

The chain joins TRBV7-9 to TRBJ2-6; tentatively, D is TRBD1 (6 bases). The CDR3 has 17 residues. Trimming removed 4 bases at V and 0 bases at J, with 13 bases between. The germline V gene has CDR1 SEHNR and CDR2 FQNEAQ (reference sequence). CDR3 protein: CASSYIGQISGANVLTF. CDR3 bases: TGTGCCAGCAGCTACATCGGACAGATCTCTGGGGCCAACGTCCTGACTTTC.

This clone was seen a single time. The chain has TRBV6-1 and TRBJ1-6; tentatively, D is TRBD1 (6 bases). This CDR3 region has 13 residues. V shed 6 bases and J shed 5 bases, with 8 bases lying between them. CDR1 and CDR2 from the germline V gene are MNHNS and SASEGT. The CDR3 DNA reads TGTGCCAGCAGGACAGGACATAATTCACCCCTCCACTTT. It is translated as CASRTGHNSPLHF.

The chain uses TRBV10-3 and TRBJ2-7, with D unresolved. Trimming cost V 3 bases and J 2 bases, with 5 bases left between them. From germline, CDR1 is ENHRY and CDR2 SYGVKD. This CDR3 has 12 residues. The CDR3 spells CAISDITYEQYF. CDR3 DNA: TGTGCCATCAGTGATATAACCTACGAGCAGTACTTC.

The chain recombines TRBV30 with TRBJ2-1; 7 bases agree with TRBD2. Per the germline V gene, CDR1 is GTSNPN and CDR2 is SVGIG (reference sequence). The CDR3 loop spans 14 amino acids. Trimming cost V 8 bases and J 4 bases; bases outside gene matches: 11. The CDR3 reads CAISGARFYNEQFF. CDR3 DNA sequence: TGTGCCATAAGCGGGGCGAGATTTTACAATGAGCAGTTCTTC.

The gene calls are TRBV6-5 and TRBJ1-2; D remains unclear. CDR3 length: 15 residues. V was clipped by 0 bases and J by 2 bases, with 10 bases between them. The V gene's germline CDR1 is MNHEY and CDR2 SVGAGI. The CDR3 DNA is TGTGCCAGCAGTTACTCAGGAGCGACGAACTATGGCTACACCTTC. Translated, it gives CASSYSGATNYGYTF.

The chain has TRBV27 and TRBJ1-1; 9 bases are shared with TRBD1. Trimming took 3 bases from V and 4 from J; bases not matched to a gene: 15. Germline assignment: CDR1 MNHEY and CDR2 SMNVEV (reference sequence). The CDR3 sequence is 18 residues long. The CDR3 DNA follows: TGTGCCAGCAGTTTTGGTCAAACCCCCGGGACAGGGACCACTGAAGCTTTCTTT. Translated: CASSFGQTPGTGTTEAFF.

The chain couples TRBV7-8 to TRBJ2-1, with 13 bases aligning to TRBD2. The CDR3 is 18 amino acids. The V and J ends lost 2 bases and 6 bases, in that order; junction bases with no gene match: 10. Per the germline V gene, CDR1 is SGHVS and CDR2 is FQNEAQ. This CDR3 is CASSLWGLAGRRGNEQFF. In DNA form, the CDR3 reads TGTGCCAGCAGCTTATGGGGACTAGCGGGGAGGAGGGGCAATGAGCAGTTCTTC.

The CDR3 spells CASSSSDLDRETQYF. DNA for the CDR3: TGTGCCAGCAGCTCCTCTGACTTGGATCGAGAGACCCAGTACTTC. J is TRBJ2-5 and V is TRBV13; D not resolved. Germline V gives CDR1 PRHDT, CDR2 FYEKMQ (reference sequence). V dropped 4 bases and J dropped 4 bases, with 16 bases sitting between them. The CDR3 extends over 15 amino acids.